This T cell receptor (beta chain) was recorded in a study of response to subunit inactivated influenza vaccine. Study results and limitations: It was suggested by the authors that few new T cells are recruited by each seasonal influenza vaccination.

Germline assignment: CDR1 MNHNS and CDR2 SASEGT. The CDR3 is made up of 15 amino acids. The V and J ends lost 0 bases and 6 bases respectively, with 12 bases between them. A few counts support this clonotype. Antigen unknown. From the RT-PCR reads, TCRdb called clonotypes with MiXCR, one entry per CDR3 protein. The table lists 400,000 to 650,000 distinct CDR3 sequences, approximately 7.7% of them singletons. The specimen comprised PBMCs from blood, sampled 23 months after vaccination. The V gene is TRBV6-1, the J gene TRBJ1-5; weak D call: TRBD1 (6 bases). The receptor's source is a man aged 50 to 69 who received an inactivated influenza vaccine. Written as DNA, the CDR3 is TGTGCCAGCAGTGAAGCCTGGGGGCGAGGTCAGCCCCAGCATTTT. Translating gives CASSEAWGRGQPQHF.